The T cell receptor (beta chain) under discussion was sequenced for a study of control samples from healthy donors and cancer patients. Produced via immunoSEQ multiplex PCR; TCRdb's table is partial and in-frame only. Among more than 140,000 clones listed, roughly 94% were seen once. The CDR3 runs to 15 residues. Germline CDR1 is SGHTA and CDR2 is FQGNSA. The V and J ends lost 5 bases and 5 bases, in that order; junction bases with no gene match: 10. Sample: blood. The receptor was derived from a man aged 40-49 years in good health. V gene TRBV7-2 combines with J gene TRBJ2-5, with 8 bases identical to TRBD2. CDR3 sequence reads: CASSPRGGQVETQYF. CDR3 in DNA: TGTGCCAGCAGCCCCCGGGGGGGGCAGGTGGAGACCCAGTACTTC.